Each of the 7 T cell receptor beta chains below was sequenced from the same sample in a study of T-cell reconstitution after alpha-beta-depleted transplantation in children. During its preparation, the TCRbeta library received unique molecular identifiers. TCRdb analysed the PCR reads with MiXCR anew, one entry per CDR3 protein. The data contain around 530,000 distinct CDR3 sequences, around a third of them seen just once; the ten biggest clones take up around 2.3%. Sequencing used PBMCs from the stem cell graft donor, obtained from the stem cell graft. Source of these receptors: a human donor who donated a stem cell graft to a child with aplastic anemia.

This chain joins TRBV29-1 and TRBJ2-6, with D possibly TRBD1 on 6 matching bases. Germline lookup yields CDR1 SQVTM and CDR2 ANQGSEA. Trimming shortened V by 6 bases and J by 0 bases, and 18 bases separated the two germline ends. This CDR3 region has 17 residues. The CDR3 reads CSVAGTPEFSGANVLTF. CDR3 bases: TGCAGCGTGGCCGGGACACCTGAATTCTCTGGGGCCAACGTCCTGACTTTC.

This clonotype was found a few times. The rearrangement uses TRBV28 and TRBJ1-1; perhaps TRBD1 as D (6 bases). Germline V lookup: CDR1 MDHEN, CDR2 SYDVKM. V was clipped by 5 bases and J by 3 bases, with 28 bases between them. The CDR3 has 19 amino acids. This CDR3 is CASSPFQYWGRSSDTEAFF. CDR3 DNA sequence: TGTGCCAGCAGTCCGTTTCAGTATTGGGGGCGCTCTTCGGACACTGAAGCTTTCTTT.

V and J are TRBV5-5 and TRBJ2-7; D remains unclear. Germline V lookup: CDR1 SGHKS, CDR2 YYEKEE (reference sequence). CDR3 length: 14 residues. Between the trimmed V and J ends, which lost 0 bases and 2 bases, there was a span of 9 bases. Here the CDR3 DNA reads TGTGCCAGCAGCTTGGACTGGGGTGCCTACGAGCAGTACTTC. It is translated as CASSLDWGAYEQYF.

This clonotype was counted between two and nine times. The genes are TRBV12-3 or TRBV12-4 and TRBJ2-3; weak D call: TRBD2 (6 bases). The CDR3 extends over 15 amino acids. V was clipped by 6 bases and J by 1 base, with 14 bases between them. CDR3 bases: TGTGCCAGCAGGGACCAAGCGGGTCGCACAGATACGCAGTATTTT. As protein: CASRDQAGRTDTQYF.

This chain links TRBV5-4 with TRBJ2-5; D tentatively fits TRBD1 or TRBD2 (5 bases each). Trimming pared 4 bases from V and 1 base from J, leaving 11 bases between. CDR3 size: 14 residues. Germline CDR1 and CDR2: SGHNT and YYREEE (reference sequence). CDR3: CASSPGQLQETQYF. As DNA, the CDR3 is TGTGCCAGCAGCCCGGGGCAGCTCCAAGAGACCCAGTACTTC.

This chain joins TRBV18 and TRBJ2-5; D call uncertain. Germline values: CDR1 KGHSH, CDR2 LQKENI. The CDR3 contains 12 residues. Trimming took off 5 bases at V and 5 bases at J, with 9 bases between the two ends. The CDR3 sequence is CASSTTRETQYF. Here the CDR3 DNA reads TGTGCCAGCTCAACCACTCGGGAGACCCAGTACTTC.

This clonotype has only a few counts. The J gene is TRBJ2-1, the V gene TRBV12-3 or TRBV12-4; maybe TRBD1 (5 bases). This CDR3 has 20 residues. The ends were cut back, 2 bases at V and 4 bases at J, with 27 bases in the middle. CDR3 nucleotide sequence: TGTGCCAGCAGTTTATTTTTGCACAGCGTCAGGGCTAGAGTATACAATGAGCAGTTCTTC. Protein sequence: CASSLFLHSVRARVYNEQFF.